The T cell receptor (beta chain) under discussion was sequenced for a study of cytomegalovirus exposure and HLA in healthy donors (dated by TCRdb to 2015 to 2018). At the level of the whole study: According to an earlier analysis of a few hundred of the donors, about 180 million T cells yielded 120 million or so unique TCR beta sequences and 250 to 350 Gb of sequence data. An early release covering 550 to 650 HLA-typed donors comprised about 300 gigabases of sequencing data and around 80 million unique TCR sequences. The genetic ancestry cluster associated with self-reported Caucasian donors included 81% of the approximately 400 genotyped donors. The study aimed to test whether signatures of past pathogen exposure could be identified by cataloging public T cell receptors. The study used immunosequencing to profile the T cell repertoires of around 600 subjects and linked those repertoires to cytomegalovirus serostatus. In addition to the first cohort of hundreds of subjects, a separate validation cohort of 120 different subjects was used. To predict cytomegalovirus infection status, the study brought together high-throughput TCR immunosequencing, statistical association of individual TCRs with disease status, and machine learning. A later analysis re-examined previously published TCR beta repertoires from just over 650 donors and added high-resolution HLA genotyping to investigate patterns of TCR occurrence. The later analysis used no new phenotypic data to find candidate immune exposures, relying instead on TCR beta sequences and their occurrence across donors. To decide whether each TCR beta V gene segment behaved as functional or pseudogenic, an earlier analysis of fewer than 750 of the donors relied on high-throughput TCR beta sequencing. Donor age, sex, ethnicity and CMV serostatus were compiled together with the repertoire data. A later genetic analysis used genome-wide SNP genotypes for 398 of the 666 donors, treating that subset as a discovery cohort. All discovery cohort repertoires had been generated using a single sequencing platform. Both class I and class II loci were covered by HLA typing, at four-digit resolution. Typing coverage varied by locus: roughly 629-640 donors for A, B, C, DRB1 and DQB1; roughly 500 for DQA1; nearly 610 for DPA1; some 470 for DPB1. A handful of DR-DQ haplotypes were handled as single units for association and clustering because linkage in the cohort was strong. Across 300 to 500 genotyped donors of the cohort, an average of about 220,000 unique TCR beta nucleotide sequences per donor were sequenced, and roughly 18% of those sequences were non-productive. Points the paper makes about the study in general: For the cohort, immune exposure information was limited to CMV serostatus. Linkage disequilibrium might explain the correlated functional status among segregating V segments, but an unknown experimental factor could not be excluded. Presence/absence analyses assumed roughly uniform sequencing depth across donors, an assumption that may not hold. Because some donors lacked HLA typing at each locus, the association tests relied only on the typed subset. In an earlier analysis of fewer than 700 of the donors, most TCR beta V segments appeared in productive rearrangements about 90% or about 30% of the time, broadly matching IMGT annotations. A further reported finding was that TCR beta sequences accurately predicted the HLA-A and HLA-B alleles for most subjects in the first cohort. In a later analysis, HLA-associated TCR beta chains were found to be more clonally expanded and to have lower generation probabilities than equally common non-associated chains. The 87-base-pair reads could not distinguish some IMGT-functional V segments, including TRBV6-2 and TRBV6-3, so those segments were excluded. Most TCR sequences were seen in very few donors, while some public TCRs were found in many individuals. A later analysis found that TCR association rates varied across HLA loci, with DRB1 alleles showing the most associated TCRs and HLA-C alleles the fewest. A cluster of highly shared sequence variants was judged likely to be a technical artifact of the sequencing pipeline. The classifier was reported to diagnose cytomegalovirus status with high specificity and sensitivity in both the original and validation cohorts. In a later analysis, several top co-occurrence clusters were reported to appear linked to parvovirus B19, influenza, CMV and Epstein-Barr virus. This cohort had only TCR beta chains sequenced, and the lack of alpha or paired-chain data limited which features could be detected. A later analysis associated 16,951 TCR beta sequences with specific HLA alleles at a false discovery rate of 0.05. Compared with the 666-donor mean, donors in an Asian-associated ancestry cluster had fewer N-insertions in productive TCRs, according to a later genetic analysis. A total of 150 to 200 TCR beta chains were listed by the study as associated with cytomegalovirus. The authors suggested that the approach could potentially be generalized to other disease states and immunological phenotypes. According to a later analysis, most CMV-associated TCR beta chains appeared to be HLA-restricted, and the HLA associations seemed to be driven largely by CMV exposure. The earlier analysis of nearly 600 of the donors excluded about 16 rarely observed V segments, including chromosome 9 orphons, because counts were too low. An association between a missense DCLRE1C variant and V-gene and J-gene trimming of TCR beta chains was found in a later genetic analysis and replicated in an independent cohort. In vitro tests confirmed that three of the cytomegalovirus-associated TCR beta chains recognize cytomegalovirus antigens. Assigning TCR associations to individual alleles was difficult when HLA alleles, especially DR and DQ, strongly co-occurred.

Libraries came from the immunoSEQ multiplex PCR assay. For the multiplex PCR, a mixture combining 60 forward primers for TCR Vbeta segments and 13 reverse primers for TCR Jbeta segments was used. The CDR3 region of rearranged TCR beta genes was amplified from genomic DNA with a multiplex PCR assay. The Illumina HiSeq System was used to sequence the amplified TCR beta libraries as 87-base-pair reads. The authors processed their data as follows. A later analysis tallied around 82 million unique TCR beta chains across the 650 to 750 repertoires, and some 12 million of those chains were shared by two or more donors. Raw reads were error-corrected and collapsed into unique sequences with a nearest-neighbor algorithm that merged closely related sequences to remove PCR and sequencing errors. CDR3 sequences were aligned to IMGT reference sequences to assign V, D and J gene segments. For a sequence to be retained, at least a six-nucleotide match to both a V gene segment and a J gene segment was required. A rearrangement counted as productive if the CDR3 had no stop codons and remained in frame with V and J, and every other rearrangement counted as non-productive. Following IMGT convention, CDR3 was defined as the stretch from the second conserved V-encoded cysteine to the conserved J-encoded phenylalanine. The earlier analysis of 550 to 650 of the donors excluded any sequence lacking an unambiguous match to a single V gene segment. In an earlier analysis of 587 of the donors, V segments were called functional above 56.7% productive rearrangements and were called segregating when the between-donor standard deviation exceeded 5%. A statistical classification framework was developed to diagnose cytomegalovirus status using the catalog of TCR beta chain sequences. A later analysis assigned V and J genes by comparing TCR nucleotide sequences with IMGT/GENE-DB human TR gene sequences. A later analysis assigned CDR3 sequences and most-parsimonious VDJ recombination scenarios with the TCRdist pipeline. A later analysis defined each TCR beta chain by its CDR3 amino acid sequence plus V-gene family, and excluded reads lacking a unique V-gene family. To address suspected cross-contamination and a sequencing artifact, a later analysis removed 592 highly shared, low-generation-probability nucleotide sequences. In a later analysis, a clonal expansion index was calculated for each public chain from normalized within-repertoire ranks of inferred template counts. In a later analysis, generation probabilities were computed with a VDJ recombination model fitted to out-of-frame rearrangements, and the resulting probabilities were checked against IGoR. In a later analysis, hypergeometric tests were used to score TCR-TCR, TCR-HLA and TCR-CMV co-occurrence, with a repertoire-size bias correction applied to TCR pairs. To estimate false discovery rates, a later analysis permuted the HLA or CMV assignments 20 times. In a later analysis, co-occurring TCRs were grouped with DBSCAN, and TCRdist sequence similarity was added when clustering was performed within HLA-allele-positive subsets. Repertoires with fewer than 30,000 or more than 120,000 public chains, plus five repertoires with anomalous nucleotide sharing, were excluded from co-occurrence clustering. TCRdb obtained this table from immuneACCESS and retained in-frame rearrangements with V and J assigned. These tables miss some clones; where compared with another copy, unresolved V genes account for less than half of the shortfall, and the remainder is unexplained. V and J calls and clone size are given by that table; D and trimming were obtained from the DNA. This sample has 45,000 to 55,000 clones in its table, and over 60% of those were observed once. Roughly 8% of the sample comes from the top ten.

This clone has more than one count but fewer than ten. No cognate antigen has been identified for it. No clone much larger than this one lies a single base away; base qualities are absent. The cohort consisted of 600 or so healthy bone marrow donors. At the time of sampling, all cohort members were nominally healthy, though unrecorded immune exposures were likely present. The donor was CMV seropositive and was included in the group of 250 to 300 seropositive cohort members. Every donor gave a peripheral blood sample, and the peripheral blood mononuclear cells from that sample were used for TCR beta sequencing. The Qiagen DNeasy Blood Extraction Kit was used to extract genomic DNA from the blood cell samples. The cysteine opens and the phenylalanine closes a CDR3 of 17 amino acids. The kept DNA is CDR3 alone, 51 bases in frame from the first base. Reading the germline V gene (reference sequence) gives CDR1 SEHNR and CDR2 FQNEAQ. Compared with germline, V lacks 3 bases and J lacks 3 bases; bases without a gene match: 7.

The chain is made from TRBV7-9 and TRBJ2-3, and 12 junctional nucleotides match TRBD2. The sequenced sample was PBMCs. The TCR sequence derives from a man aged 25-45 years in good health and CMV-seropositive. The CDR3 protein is CASSFLAGGPVTDTQYF. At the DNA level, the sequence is TGTGCCAGCAGCTTCCTAGCGGGGGGGCCTGTGACAGATACGCAGTATTTT.